This TCR beta chain derives from a study of identical twins. Overall study results and limits: Researchers reported excess low generation probability among twin-shared out-of-frame alpha sequences. The more abundant beta clonotypes in cord blood had fewer insertions, and memory repertoires did not show this.

A universal primer site arose from template switching, and cDNA bore unique molecular identifiers. From the 5' RACE reads, TCRdb called clonotypes with MiXCR, one entry per CDR3 protein. The sample lists fewer than 800,000 distinct CDR3 sequences; under 8.5% were seen once. This clonotype has at least ten counts. Its cognate antigen is unknown. Trimming shortened V by 5 bases and J by 6 bases, and 14 bases separated the two germline ends. There are 13 residues in the CDR3. The sample also formed part of further work on yellow fever vaccine responses in identical twins. That report adds: Twin vaccine T cell responses reportedly seemed partly convergent, partly personalized.

The clonotype originates from a young woman in good health. Material: PBMCs. The rearrangement uses TRBV12-3 or TRBV12-4 and TRBJ2-7, with a weak D call TRBD2 (7 bases). DNA for the CDR3: TGTGCCAGCAGTCGCGGGGGCCAGGTCGAGCAGTACGTC. Protein product: CASSRGGQVEQYV.